The source of this T cell receptor (beta chain) is a study of shared clonotypes between healthy human individuals. The assay was immunoSEQ multiplex PCR, and TCRdb's table has in-frame clones only and misses some. The sample has about 2 million clones, about 95% seen once. With regard to this clone: Additional DNA sequences in this sample encode the identical CDR3.

Germline CDR1 is SGHDT and CDR2 is YYEEEE. Trimming removed 2 bases at V and 3 bases at J, with 9 bases between. This CDR3 region has 13 residues. Naive CD8 cells were CD45RO-negative, positively selected for CCR7, excluding terminally differentiated effector memory CD45RA+ cells. The V call is TRBV5-6, the J call TRBJ2-7; D is uncertain. Sequencing used naive CD8+ T cells sorted from blood. This clonotype was obtained from a man aged 18-30 years in good health. CDR3 DNA: TGTGCCAGCAGCTTTGGACGAAGCTACGAGCAGTACTTC. Translation gives CASSFGRSYEQYF.